One TCR beta chain is described in this entry. Naive CD8 cells, CD45RO-negative and positively selected for CCR7, excluded terminally differentiated effector memory CD45RA+ cells. TCRdb's copy holds only in-frame clones and misses some; the assay was immunoSEQ multiplex PCR. The sample yields hundreds of thousands of clones, over 90% seen once. This entry comes from a study of shared clonotypes between healthy human individuals. The receptor was derived from a man aged 25-40 years in good health. Sequencing was performed on naive CD8+ T cells sorted from blood.

The CDR3 DNA is TGTGCCAGCAGTGAAGCGCTTGGAGGGGCATATGGCTACACCTTC. Translating gives CASSEALGGAYGYTF. The chain employs TRBV2 and TRBJ1-2; a weak D match, TRBD1 (5 bases). Deletions cut 0 bases from V and 5 bases from J, with 13 bases between. This CDR3 has 15 residues. CDR1 is SNHLY, CDR2 FYNNEI, per germline.